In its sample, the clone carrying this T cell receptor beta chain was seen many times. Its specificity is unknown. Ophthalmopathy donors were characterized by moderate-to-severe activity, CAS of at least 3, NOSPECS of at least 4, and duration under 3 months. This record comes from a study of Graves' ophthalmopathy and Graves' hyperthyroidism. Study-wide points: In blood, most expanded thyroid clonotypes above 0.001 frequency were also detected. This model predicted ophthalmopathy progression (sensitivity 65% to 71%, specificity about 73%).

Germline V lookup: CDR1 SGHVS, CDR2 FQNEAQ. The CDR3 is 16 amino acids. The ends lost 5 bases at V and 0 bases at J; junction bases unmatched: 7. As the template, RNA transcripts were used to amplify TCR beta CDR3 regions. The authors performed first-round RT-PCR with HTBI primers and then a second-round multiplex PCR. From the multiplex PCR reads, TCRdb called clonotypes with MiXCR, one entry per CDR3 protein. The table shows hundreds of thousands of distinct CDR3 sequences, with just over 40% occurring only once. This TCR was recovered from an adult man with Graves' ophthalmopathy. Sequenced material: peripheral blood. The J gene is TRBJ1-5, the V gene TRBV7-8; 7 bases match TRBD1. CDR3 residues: CASSRDRALSNQPQHF. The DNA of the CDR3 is TGTGCCAGCAGCCGTGACAGGGCCCTTAGCAATCAGCCCCAGCATTTT.